The sequence of this T cell receptor beta chain was determined in a study of blood T cell repertoires in COVID-19. For the study at large: Sample material is recorded as cDNA or gDNA derived from T cells, B-cell-depleted T cells, or PBMCs.

In the source study's methods: The authors estimated nucleated cell counts from reference gene primer amplification. Only in-frame clones appear in the TCRdb table, and some are missing; sequencing was by immunoSEQ multiplex PCR. D and trimming were read from the DNA, whereas the V and J calls and clone size are those reported in that table. Altogether some 240,000 clones are present, around 83% being singletons, with the ten largest covering approximately 5.2%. This TCR derives from a woman in her 70s with COVID-19, enrolled during active disease. The sample taken for sequencing was peripheral blood.

CDR3 loop: CATVKFGDEQFF. CDR3 in DNA: TGTGCCACCGTCAAGTTCGGGGATGAGCAGTTCTTC. The J gene is TRBJ2-1, the V gene TRBV10-3; perhaps TRBD2 as D (5 bases). Germline assignment: CDR1 ENHRY and CDR2 SYGVKD. The CDR3 is 12 residues long. Trimming stripped 10 bases from V and 8 bases from J, with 15 bases between.